These 30 T cell receptor beta chains originate from one sample sequenced in a study of T cell repertoires in cytomegalovirus infection. TCRdb re-analysed the reads in MiXCR, keeping a single row per CDR3 protein. Of around 740,000 distinct CDR3 sequences listed, under 40% are singletons. Sequenced sample: PBMCs. The receptors derive from a human donor in good health (CMV status not recorded). Some clones in this sample may be carry-over from other donors' samples.

This clonotype was counted at least ten times. The chain carries TRBV4-1 and TRBJ2-1; TRBD2 agrees at 14 bases. V was clipped by 3 bases and J by 8 bases; unmatched bases: 9. This CDR3 region has 17 residues. CDR1 and CDR2 from the germline V gene are MGHRA and YSYEKL. The CDR3 sequence is CASSHNPGLAGVDEQFF. The CDR3 coding sequence is TGCGCCAGCAGCCACAACCCGGGACTAGCGGGGGTGGATGAGCAGTTCTTC.

The V call is TRBV5-6, the J call TRBJ2-3, with D tentatively TRBD1 or TRBD2 (5 bases each). Germline loops: CDR1 SGHDT, CDR2 YYEEEE. V was trimmed by 3 bases and J by 4 bases, leaving 21 bases between them. The CDR3 has 17 amino acids. As DNA, the CDR3 is TGTGCCAGCAGCTCCCTCGGGGCGGACCTCTTCGCAGATACGCAGTATTTT. This translates into CASSSLGADLFADTQYF. The full variable domain, its missing parts supplied by reference TRBV5-6 and TRBJ2-3, is DAGVTQSPTHLIKTRGQQVTLRCSPKSGHDTVSWYQQALGQGPQFIFQYYEEEERQRGNFPDRFSGHQFPNYSSELNVNALLLGDSALYLCASSSLGADLFADTQYFGPGTRLTVL.

This clonotype occurred once. A much larger clone sits a single nucleotide away, making a read error possible. The CDR3 nucleotides are TGTTCCAGCAGGTTGGGGCAGCGTAGCGCTGAAGCTTTCTTT. It yields the protein CSSRLGQRSAEAFF. The chain links TRBV11-2 to TRBJ1-1, with D possibly being TRBD1 (5 bases). The CDR3 contains 14 residues. CDR1 is SGHAT and CDR2 is FQNNGV in the germline V gene.

V usage is TRBV5-6 and J usage is TRBJ2-2, with D uncertain. The ends were cut back, 1 base at V and 3 bases at J, with 10 bases in the middle. CDR1 and CDR2 from the germline V gene are SGHDT and YYEEEE. The CDR3 length is 15 residues. The CDR3 spells CASSLRAEYTGELFF. The DNA for the CDR3 is TGTGCCAGCAGCTTGCGGGCAGAGTACACCGGGGAGCTGTTTTTT.

The V gene is TRBV28, the J gene TRBJ2-2, with TRBD1 matching over 9 bases. This CDR3 spans 18 amino acids. J gave up 4 bases and V 1 base, and 10 bases lay outside the gene matches. CDR1 is MDHEN and CDR2 is SYDVKM in the germline V gene. The CDR3 DNA reads TGTGCCAGCAGTTTATTTTTGAGACAGGGGGTGGTCACCGGGGAGCTGTTTTTT. It encodes CASSLFLRQGVVTGELFF. The complete variable domain, with remaining parts taken from reference TRBV28 and TRBJ2-2, reads DVKVTQSSRYLVKRTGEKVFLECVQDMDHENMFWYRQDPGLGLRLIYFSYDVKMKEKGDIPEGYSVSREKKERFSLILESASTNQTSMYLCASSLFLRQGVVTGELFFGEGSRLTVL.

In this sample, this clonotype turned up a few times. J is TRBJ1-2 and V is TRBV7-8; no reliable D call. The CDR3 is 16 residues long. Deletions cut 4 bases from V and 6 bases from J, with 21 bases between. CDR1 is SGHVS and CDR2 is FQNEAQ in the germline V gene. The CDR3 here is CASSSEFGLPLNGYTF. The DNA for the CDR3 is TGTGCCAGCAGCTCAGAGTTTGGCCTACCACTCAATGGCTACACCTTC.

This clonotype was detected many times. The genes are TRBV7-2 and TRBJ1-2; 9 bases fit TRBD1. The germline V gene has CDR1 SGHTA and CDR2 FQGNSA. There are 15 residues in the CDR3. V trimming: 0 bases; J trimming: 4 bases; junction bases outside the gene matches: 3. The CDR3 nucleotides are TGTGCCAGCAGCTTAGCCGGGACAGGGCCCTATGGCTACACCTTC. It specifies CASSLAGTGPYGYTF.

The chain is built from TRBV28 and TRBJ2-3, with D perhaps TRBD1 or TRBD2 (5 bases each). V lost 5 bases and J 6 bases, leaving 21 bases between the germline ends. In germline, CDR1 is MDHEN, CDR2 SYDVKM. The CDR3 totals 16 residues. CDR3 residues: CASSAVQLAGGDTQYF. DNA for the CDR3: TGTGCCAGCAGTGCCGTACAACTCGCTGGGGGTGATACGCAGTATTTT.

The table lists this clonotype with a few counts. The chain is built from TRBV7-2 and TRBJ1-2; D is possibly TRBD1 (5 bases). The CDR3 loop spans 16 amino acids. Germline V gene sequence: CDR1 SGHTA, CDR2 FQGNSA. V lost 3 bases to trimming and J lost 7 bases, with 21 bases between them. In nucleotides, the CDR3 is TGTGCCAGCAGCTTGACTGGGGGTTTCAGCGTAGGTGGCTACACCTTC. Translated, it gives CASSLTGGFSVGGYTF. Full variable domain (remainder filled in from reference TRBV7-2 and TRBJ1-2): GAGVSQSPSNKVTEKGKDVELRCDPISGHTALYWYRQSLGQGLEFLIYFQGNSAPDKSGLPSDRFSAERTGGSVSTLTIQRTQQEDSAVYLCASSLTGGFSVGGYTFGSGTRLTVV.

The chain combines TRBV13 with TRBJ1-1, with TRBD1 as a possible D gene (6 bases). Deletions cut 4 bases from V and 4 bases from J, with 22 bases between. The CDR3 sequence is 17 residues long. CDR1 and CDR2 (germline): PRHDT, FYEKMQ (reference sequence). The CDR3 reads CASSSTLYRVMGTEAFF. The CDR3 DNA reads as TGTGCCAGCAGCTCGACCCTTTACAGGGTAATGGGCACTGAAGCTTTCTTT.

This clonotype was recorded a few times. The chain links TRBV5-5 to TRBJ2-1; TRBD1 agrees at 8 bases. Germline values: CDR1 SGHKS, CDR2 YYEKEE (reference sequence). The V gene end was trimmed by 5 bases and the J gene end by 2 bases; junction bases not matched to a gene: 6. The CDR3 loop spans 15 amino acids. CDR3 in DNA: TGTGCCAGCAGAAGGTCAGGGGGCGCCTACAATGAGCAGTTCTTC. Amino acids: CASRRSGGAYNEQFF.

V and J are TRBV20-1 and TRBJ2-7; possible D gene TRBD1, 6 bases. This CDR3 has 13 amino acids. Trimming removed 3 bases from V and 5 bases from J, with 14 bases in between. Germline loops: CDR1 DFQATT, CDR2 SNEGSKA (reference sequence). The CDR3 is CSARSGAAHEQYF. In DNA form, the CDR3 reads TGCAGTGCTAGGTCAGGGGCCGCCCACGAGCAGTACTTC.

The chain employs TRBV5-1 and TRBJ2-5; 10 bases are a match to TRBD2. In germline, CDR1 is SGHRS, CDR2 YFSETQ. The CDR3 length is 17 residues. V was clipped by 4 bases and J by 5 bases; unmatched bases: 14. This CDR3 reads CASSPGTSDLYGETQYF. The DNA for the CDR3 is TGCGCCAGCAGCCCCGGGACTAGCGACCTATATGGGGAGACCCAGTACTTC. Together with reference TRBV5-1 and TRBJ2-5, the CDR3 gives the full variable domain: KAGVTQTPRYLIKTRGQQVTLSCSPISGHRSVSWYQQTPGQGLQFLFEYFSETQRNKGNFPGRFSGRQFSNSRSEMNVSTLELGDSALYLCASSPGTSDLYGETQYFGPGTRLLVL.

V usage is TRBV5-1 and J usage is TRBJ1-6; 10 bases fit TRBD1. Germline V CDR1 and CDR2: SGHRS, YFSETQ. The CDR3 runs to 18 residues. V lost 3 bases, J lost 9 bases, and 15 bases stayed unmatched. As DNA, the CDR3 is TGCGCCAGCAGCTACTCCCCCGGAATAGGACAGGGGGGTTCACCCCTCCACTTT. The encoded protein is CASSYSPGIGQGGSPLHF.

Note on this clonotype: This may be a read error, as it is one base from a much larger clone. The V and J genes are TRBV7-6 and TRBJ2-5; TRBD1 is a possible D gene (6 bases). Germline CDR1 and CDR2: SGHVS and FNYEAQ. Trimming stripped 4 bases from V and 2 bases from J, with 20 bases between. CDR3 size: 17 residues. This chain's CDR3 is CASSSDRDTCNQETQYF. The DNA of the CDR3 is TGTGCCAGCAGCTCGGACCGGGACACTTGTAATCAAGAGACCCAGTACTTC.

The J gene is TRBJ2-7, the V gene TRBV28; 16 bases agree with TRBD2. After removal of 6 bases from V and 0 bases from J, the junction contained 8 bases not matched to a gene. This CDR3 comprises 18 residues. Per the germline V gene, CDR1 is MDHEN and CDR2 is SYDVKM. CDR3: CASRSGTSGRGVSYEQYF. CDR3 DNA sequence: TGTGCCAGCAGGTCCGGGACTAGCGGGAGGGGCGTCTCCTACGAGCAGTACTTC.

This chain connects TRBV28 to TRBJ1-4, with D maybe TRBD1 (5 bases). The length of the CDR3 is 13 residues. Trimming took 8 bases from V and 7 from J, leaving 14 bases between them. Germline assignment: CDR1 MDHEN and CDR2 SYDVKM. The CDR3 protein is CASGDPAPEKLFF. The CDR3 region has the DNA TGTGCCAGCGGGGACCCTGCCCCTGAAAAACTGTTTTTT.

This rearrangement joins TRBV5-4 to TRBJ2-1, with D unclear. The CDR3 has 11 amino acids. Trimming left V 5 bases short and J 10 bases short, with 10 bases between. The germline V gene has CDR1 SGHNT and CDR2 YYREEE (reference sequence). The CDR3 reads CASRLFEEQFF. CDR3 DNA sequence: TGTGCCAGCAGATTATTTGAGGAGCAGTTCTTC. Together with reference TRBV5-4 and TRBJ2-1, the CDR3 gives the full variable domain: ETGVTQSPTHLIKTRGQQVTLRCSSQSGHNTVSWYQQALGQGPQFIFQYYREEENGRGNFPPRFSGLQFPNYSSELNVNALELDDSALYLCASRLFEEQFFGPGTRLTVL.

This clonotype was counted at least ten times. This chain connects TRBV7-2 to TRBJ1-3, with D perhaps TRBD1 (5 bases). The CDR3 is 16 amino acids. Per germline, CDR1 SGHTA and CDR2 FQGNSA. V lost 5 bases and J lost 0, with 14 bases in between. The CDR3 DNA sequence: TGTGCCAGCAGCGAGGGGACGGGGAACTCTGGAAACACCATATATTTT. Protein product: CASSEGTGNSGNTIYF.

The chain employs TRBV7-2 and TRBJ2-7, with 15 bases matching TRBD2. The CDR3 runs to 16 residues. Germline V gene lookup returns CDR1 SGHTA and CDR2 FQGNSA. Trimming removed 1 base from V and 9 bases from J; junction bases left unmatched: 7. The CDR3 region has the DNA TGTGCCAGCAGCTTAGAGGGACTAGCGGGAGGTGTAGGGCAGTACTTC. Translating it yields CASSLEGLAGGVGQYF.

This clonotype was picked up a small number of times. The chain combines TRBV6-2 or TRBV6-3 with TRBJ1-5; 7 bases match TRBD1. CDR3 size: 16 residues. Germline V gene sequence: CDR1 MNHEY, CDR2 SVGEGT. The V segment lost 3 bases and the J segment 0 bases; nucleotides outside the gene matches: 5. This CDR3 reads CASSYFRGFSNQPQHF. The CDR3 DNA sequence: TGTGCCAGCAGTTATTTCAGGGGGTTTAGCAATCAGCCCCAGCATTTT.

This clonotype turned up a few times. The genes are TRBV28 and TRBJ1-2; 7 nucleotides line up with TRBD1. The CDR3 runs to 14 residues. V lost 6 bases to trimming and J lost 10 bases; unmatched junction nucleotides: 14. From germline, CDR1 is MDHEN and CDR2 SYDVKM. CDR3 in amino acids: CASRSTGTAAVYTF. CDR3 DNA sequence: TGTGCCAGCAGATCGACCGGGACAGCGGCTGTCTACACCTTC.

The chain carries TRBV5-1 and TRBJ2-3; TRBD2 matches at 12 bases. This CDR3 is 18 amino acids long. The germline V gene encodes CDR1 SGHRS and CDR2 YFSETQ. Unmatched junction bases numbered 7, after V lost 1 base and J lost 1 base. The CDR3 spells CASSLRRTSGDRTDTQYF. DNA of the CDR3: TGCGCCAGCAGCTTGAGGCGGACTAGCGGGGACCGCACAGATACGCAGTATTTT.

This sequence joins TRBV19 and TRBJ1-5; D not resolved. V was clipped by 6 bases and J by 4 bases, with 7 bases between them. This CDR3 is built from 12 residues. Germline CDR1 LNHDA, CDR2 SQIVND (reference sequence). Here the CDR3 DNA reads TGTGCCAGTAGCGCCATTAATCAGCCCCAGCATTTT. It yields the protein CASSAINQPQHF. The complete variable domain, with remaining parts taken from reference TRBV19 and TRBJ1-5, reads DGGITQSPKYLFRKEGQNVTLSCEQNLNHDAMYWYRQDPGQGLRLIYYSQIVNDFQKGDIAEGYSVSREKKESFPLTVTSAQKNPTAFYLCASSAINQPQHFGDGTRLSIL.

The chain combines TRBV7-9 with TRBJ2-7; no reliable D call. The CDR3 extends over 15 amino acids. Germline assignment: CDR1 SEHNR and CDR2 FQNEAQ (reference sequence). The ends were cut back, 1 base at V and 1 base at J, with 11 bases in the middle. The CDR3 is CASSLEAAPSYEQYF. The CDR3 DNA follows: TGTGCCAGCAGCTTAGAGGCGGCACCTTCCTACGAGCAGTACTTC.

This chain uses TRBV7-2 with TRBJ2-5; D is uncertain. Trimming removed 2 bases at V and 3 bases at J, with 7 bases between. The CDR3 is 13 residues long. CDR1 SGHTA and CDR2 FQGNSA come from the germline V gene. CDR3 in DNA: TGTGCCAGCAGCTTAAGTAAGGAAGAGACCCAGTACTTC. Protein sequence: CASSLSKEETQYF. The full variable domain, in which reference TRBV7-2 and TRBJ2-5 provide the parts outside the CDR3, is GAGVSQSPSNKVTEKGKDVELRCDPISGHTALYWYRQSLGQGLEFLIYFQGNSAPDKSGLPSDRFSAERTGGSVSTLTIQRTQQEDSAVYLCASSLSKEETQYFGPGTRLLVL.

Regarding this clonotype: At one end the junction does not follow the germline gene, possibly because of a read error. The chain uses TRBV7-6 and TRBJ1-6; possibly TRBD1 for D (6 bases). CDR1 is SGHVS, CDR2 FNYEAQ, per germline. This CDR3 spans 16 amino acids. The CDR3 here is CASTYSGAGRNSPHHF. DNA for the CDR3: TGTGCAAGTACCTATTCAGGGGCAGGGCGCAATTCCCCCCACCACTTT.

This clonotype was seen only a few times. The V call is TRBV7-9, the J call TRBJ2-2; D may be TRBD2 (6 bases). Trimming left V 5 bases short and J 3 bases short, with 13 bases between. This CDR3 comprises 15 residues. Germline V gene sequence: CDR1 SEHNR, CDR2 FQNEAQ (reference sequence). This CDR3 is CASSPLTSYTGELFF. The CDR3 coding sequence is TGTGCCAGCAGCCCCCTGACTAGTTACACCGGGGAGCTGTTTTTT.

This clonotype appeared a few times. V gene TRBV7-9 combines with J gene TRBJ2-1; 9 bases line up with TRBD2. Looked up from germline, CDR1 is SEHNR and CDR2 is FQNEAQ (reference sequence). Germline trimming cut 5 bases from V and 3 bases from J; bases unmatched to any gene: 11. CDR3 size: 17 residues. Here the CDR3 DNA reads TGTGCCAGCAGCCCGCGGGGGGGCCCCATTATCTACAATGAGCAGTTCTTC. Protein sequence: CASSPRGGPIIYNEQFF.

The chain has TRBV25-1 and TRBJ1-6; TRBD1 aligns across 7 bases. This CDR3 is 17 amino acids long. Trimming removed 3 bases from V and 8 bases from J; junction bases left unmatched: 13. Germline-derived CDR1 and CDR2 are MGHDK and SYGVNS. CDR3 in amino acids: CASSDLTGAGDDSPLHF. Written as DNA, the CDR3 is TGTGCCAGCAGTGACCTTACAGGGGCTGGGGATGATTCACCCCTCCACTTT.